The clone carrying this T cell receptor beta chain was seen only once. The CDR3 length is 16 residues. V lost 1 base, J lost 0 bases, and 10 bases lay in between. CDR1 and CDR2 from the germline V gene are SGHTA and FQGNSA. Source study methods: Using reference gene primer amplification, nucleated cell counts were estimated. Repertoires were generated with immunoSEQ multiplex PCR, while TCRdb's copy carries only in-frame clones and drops some. V, J and clone size are taken as reported in that table, and D and trimming were inferred from the DNA itself. This table has fewer than 110,000 clones, 87% appearing once. The data were taken from a study of blood T cell repertoires in COVID-19. Whole-study context: The United States, Italy and Spain provided the acute and convalescent COVID-19 samples. PBMCs, B-cell-depleted T cells, or T cells provided the cDNA or gDNA that made up the material.

Sequences were obtained from peripheral blood. The source is a man over 45 in a cohort sampled during active COVID-19. The chain is built from TRBV7-2 and TRBJ1-3; the D is unclear. The CDR3 region is CASSLGTRGSGNTIYF. The CDR3 coding sequence is TGTGCCAGCAGCTTAGGAACCAGAGGCTCTGGAAACACCATATATTTT.